These 9 T cell receptor beta chains came from one sample sequenced in a study of blood T cell repertoires in COVID-19. The method was immunoSEQ multiplex PCR; TCRdb's version includes in-frame clones alone and lacks a portion of them. Of around 240,000 clones listed, about 79% are singletons. Sequencing was performed on peripheral blood. The receptor source for this set is a woman in her thirties or forties who had recovered from COVID-19.

The chain uses TRBV29-1 and TRBJ2-3; D is unresolved. CDR3 length: 14 amino acids. The germline V and J ends were trimmed by 2 bases and 0 bases, with 9 bases remaining between them. Germline-derived CDR1 and CDR2 are SQVTM and ANQGSEA. CDR3 DNA sequence: TGCAGCGTTGAATCCCTGGCCAGCACAGATACGCAGTATTTT. This translates into CSVESLASTDTQYF.

The chain combines TRBV30 with TRBJ1-2; weak D call: TRBD1 (5 bases). Looked up from germline, CDR1 is GTSNPN and CDR2 is SVGIG (reference sequence). V was clipped by 2 bases and J by 4 bases, with 20 bases between them. There are 16 residues in the CDR3. CDR3 sequence: CAWSPERSRGGYGYTF. The CDR3 region has the DNA TGTGCCTGGAGTCCCGAGAGGTCGCGGGGGGGCTATGGCTACACCTTC. The variable domain in full, completed from reference TRBV30 and TRBJ1-2, reads SQTIHQWPATLVQPVGSPLSLECTVEGTSNPNLYWYRQAAGRGLQLLFYSVGIGQISSEVPQNLSASRPQDRQFILSSKKLLLSDSGFYLCAWSPERSRGGYGYTFGSGTRLTVV.

The chain joins TRBV4-3 to TRBJ2-3, with D perhaps TRBD2 (7 bases). V was clipped by 0 bases and J by 2 bases, with 15 bases between them. The CDR3 sequence is 17 residues long. Germline CDR1 and CDR2: LGHNA and YSLEER. CDR3 nucleotide sequence: TGCGCCAGCAGCCAAGATCTAGGGGGGGCCGTCACAGATACGCAGTATTTT. It codes for CASSQDLGGAVTDTQYF.

The chain links TRBV12-5 to TRBJ1-2; 8 nucleotides align to TRBD1. The V and J ends lost 7 bases and 4 bases, in that order; junction bases with no gene match: 8. Germline V CDR1 and CDR2: LGHNT, FRNRAP. This CDR3 region has 14 residues. The CDR3 loop is CASALQGGAYGYTF. The CDR3 nucleotides read TGTGCTAGTGCCCTACAGGGGGGGGCCTATGGCTACACCTTC.

The rearrangement uses TRBV19 and TRBJ2-6; 7 positions agree with TRBD2. V shed 6 bases, J shed 0 bases, and the junction held 11 bases outside the gene matches. CDR3 length: 18 amino acids. The germline CDR1 and CDR2 sequences are LNHDA and SQIVND (reference sequence). The CDR3 nucleotides read TGTGCCAGTAGACCTCCGGGACTACGAAGCTCTGGGGCCAACGTCCTGACTTTC. Translating it yields CASRPPGLRSSGANVLTF.

This clone has more than one count but fewer than ten. V gene TRBV3-1 (or the pseudogene TRBV3-2) combines with J gene TRBJ2-6, with D possibly being TRBD1 (6 bases). CDR3 length: 15 amino acids. Trimming took off 4 bases at V and 4 bases at J, with 11 bases between the two ends. Germline V lookup: CDR1 LGHDT, CDR2 YNNKEL (reference sequence). The CDR3 loop is CASSLQGAGANVLTF. CDR3 nucleotide sequence: TGTGCCAGCAGCCTACAGGGCGCAGGGGCCAACGTCCTGACTTTC.

This clone occurred once. V usage is TRBV2 and J usage is TRBJ2-1; no definite D call. V dropped 6 bases and J dropped 5 bases, with 20 bases sitting between them. Germline V gene lookup returns CDR1 SNHLY and CDR2 FYNNEI. This CDR3 has 16 residues. CDR3 sequence: CASSPLTNQKHNEQFF. As DNA, the CDR3 is TGTGCCAGCAGCCCCCTGACAAACCAAAAGCACAATGAGCAGTTCTTC. The variable domain in full, with the rest retrieved from reference TRBV2 and TRBJ2-1, is EPEVTQTPSHQVTQMGQEVILRCVPISNHLYFYWYRQILGQKVEFLVSFYNNEISEKSEIFDDQFSVERPDGSNFTLKIRSTKLEDSAMYFCASSPLTNQKHNEQFFGPGTRLTVL.

Concerning this clone: Other nucleotide sequences from this sample produce the same CDR3. The V call is TRBV5-1, the J call TRBJ2-7; D may be TRBD2 (5 bases). The CDR3 totals 13 residues. Germline V gene lookup returns CDR1 SGHRS and CDR2 YFSETQ. Trimming took off 2 bases at V and 4 bases at J, with 10 bases between the two ends. The CDR3 spells CASSFGGPYEQYF. In DNA form, the CDR3 reads TGCGCCAGCAGCTTCGGCGGGCCGTACGAGCAGTACTTC.

This rearrangement joins TRBV7-9 to TRBJ2-1; 10 bases agree with TRBD2. This CDR3 has 19 amino acids. In germline, CDR1 is SEHNR, CDR2 FQNEAQ (reference sequence). After removal of 2 bases from V and 0 bases from J, the junction contained 10 bases not matched to a gene. CDR3 sequence (DNA): TGTGCCAGCAGCTTACCGAGCGGGGGGGCCTTTAGCTCCTACAATGAGCAGTTCTTC. Translated, it gives CASSLPSGGAFSSYNEQFF.